Below, 5 T cell receptor beta chains from the same sample are listed, as sequenced in a study of graft-versus-host responses after intestinal transplantation. Sequenced by immunoSEQ multiplex PCR; TCRdb stores in-frame clones only, minus some. The table includes around 99,000 clones, about 93% detected once. These receptors' antigens are unknown. The input for sequencing was unstimulated CD8+ T cells sorted from spleen or lymph node cells, taken before intestinal transplant. The receptors were sampled from a human donor who received an intestinal transplant.

A remark on this clone: Mismatch with germline at one junction end may stem from a read error. The rearrangement joins TRBV4-3 to TRBJ2-7; 8 positions agree with TRBD1. The CDR3 has 16 amino acids. Germline V gene sequence: CDR1 LGHNA, CDR2 YSLEER. The CDR3 DNA reads as TGCGCCAGTAGCCAAGGATTCCTAGGGACAGGCTACGAGCAGTACTTC. Its protein is CASSQGFLGTGYEQYF.

This clone was seen a single time. The J gene is TRBJ2-3, the V gene TRBV9, with D possibly TRBD2 on 5 matching bases. The CDR3 totals 15 residues. V lost 4 bases, J lost 1 base, and 13 bases lay in between. Germline CDR1 and CDR2: SGDLS and YYNGEE. CDR3: CASSPEGLGTDTQYF. The CDR3 DNA sequence: TGTGCCAGCAGCCCAGAGGGATTGGGCACAGATACGCAGTATTTT. The variable domain in full, with the rest retrieved from reference TRBV9 and TRBJ2-3, is DSGVTQTPKHLITATGQRVTLRCSPRSGDLSVYWYQQSLDQGLQFLIQYYNGEERAKGNILERFSAQQFPDLHSELNLSSLELGDSALYFCASSPEGLGTDTQYFGPGTRLTVL.

This chain connects TRBV4-1 to TRBJ2-4; D unresolved. Germline CDR1 reads MGHRA; CDR2 reads YSYEKL. The CDR3 has 14 residues. V lost 0 bases, J lost 7 bases, and 10 bases lay in between. The CDR3 coding sequence is TGCGCCAGCAGCCAAGAGCTAGTTACGAACATTCAGTACTTC. Translated: CASSQELVTNIQYF.

The V and J genes are TRBV4-1 and TRBJ2-1; TRBD1 aligns across 10 bases. Germline V gives CDR1 MGHRA, CDR2 YSYEKL. Unmatched junction bases numbered 11, after V lost 4 bases and J lost 8 bases. This CDR3 has 16 residues. The CDR3: CASSLYRDRGNYEQFF. CDR3 sequence (DNA): TGCGCCAGCAGCCTATATAGGGACAGGGGAAATTATGAGCAGTTCTTC.

The chain couples TRBV6-6 to TRBJ2-3; a possible D gene is TRBD2 (5 bases). Trimming cost V 0 bases and J 7 bases, with 17 bases left between them. Per germline, CDR1 MNHNY and CDR2 SVGAGI (reference sequence). The CDR3 extends over 16 amino acids. CDR3: CASSYSVRAGVYTQYF. For the CDR3, the DNA is TGTGCCAGCAGTTACTCGGTCCGGGCGGGTGTGTATACGCAGTATTTT.